This T cell receptor (beta chain) is from a study of cytomegalovirus exposure and HLA in healthy donors (dated by TCRdb to the late 2010s). Notes on the research overall: In an earlier analysis of 550 to 750 of the donors, roughly 300 Gb of sequence data and some 120 million unique TCR beta sequences from 180 million or so T cells were reported. To predict cytomegalovirus infection status, the study combined high-throughput TCR immunosequencing, statistical association of individual TCRs with disease status, and machine learning. A later analysis re-examined previously published TCR beta repertoires from about 700 donors and added high-resolution HLA genotyping to investigate patterns of TCR occurrence. An earlier analysis of about 600 of the donors used high-throughput TCR beta sequencing to judge whether each TCR beta V gene segment behaved as functional or pseudogenic. About five DR-DQ haplotypes were treated as single units for association and clustering because of strong linkage in the cohort. In a later genetic analysis, genome-wide SNP genotypes for about 65% of the 666 donors were used, and that subset was treated as a discovery cohort. Roughly 300 gigabases of sequencing data and approximately 80 million unique TCR sequences were included in an early release covering several hundred HLA-typed donors. On average, around 200,000 unique TCR beta nucleotide sequences were sequenced per donor among about 400 genotyped donors of the cohort, with 15% to 20% of those sequences being non-productive. Alongside the repertoire data, information on donor age, sex, ethnicity and CMV serostatus was compiled. HLA typing covered class I and class II loci at four-digit resolution. Typing coverage varied by locus: 629-630 donors for A, B, C, DRB1 and DQB1; approximately 500 for DQA1; around 570 for DPA1; fewer than 480 for DPB1. The later analysis used no new phenotypic data to find candidate immune exposures, relying instead on TCR beta sequences and their occurrence across donors. The T cell repertoires of 666 subjects were profiled by immunosequencing and related to cytomegalovirus serostatus. In addition to the first cohort of 666 subjects, a separate validation cohort of 120 different subjects was used. Of the approximately 370 genotyped donors, less than 90% were placed in the genetic ancestry cluster associated with self-reported Caucasian donors. All discovery cohort repertoires had been generated on a single sequencing platform. The aim of the study was to test whether cataloging public T cell receptors could identify signatures of past pathogen exposure. Findings and caveats that apply to the study as a whole: A further reported finding was that TCR beta sequences accurately predicted the HLA-A and HLA-B alleles for most subjects in the first cohort. In an earlier analysis of about 540 of the donors, most TCR beta V segments were observed in productive rearrangements about 87% or about 30% of the time, broadly matching IMGT annotations. A total of 164 TCR beta chains were listed by the study as associated with cytomegalovirus. The classifier was reported to diagnose cytomegalovirus status with high specificity and sensitivity in both the original and validation cohorts. The sequencing pipeline was judged likely to have produced a cluster of highly shared sequence variants as a technical artifact. According to a later analysis, most CMV-associated TCR beta chains appeared to be HLA-restricted, and the HLA associations seemed to be driven largely by CMV exposure. A few of the identified cytomegalovirus-associated TCR beta chains were confirmed in vitro to be specific for cytomegalovirus antigens. A later analysis reported that several top co-occurrence clusters appeared linked to parvovirus B19, influenza, CMV and Epstein-Barr virus. A later genetic analysis reported fewer N-insertions in productive TCRs among donors in an Asian-associated ancestry cluster than the roughly 700-donor mean. Roughly uniform sequencing depth across donors was assumed in presence/absence analyses, although this assumption may not hold. Across donors, most TCR sequences were observed very rarely, whereas some public TCRs were present in many individuals. In a later analysis, 15,000 to 20,000 TCR beta sequences were associated with specific HLA alleles at a false discovery rate of 0.05. Because counts were too low, 15 to 20 rarely observed V segments, including chromosome 9 orphons, were excluded from the earlier analysis of several hundred of the donors. According to the authors, the approach could potentially be generalized to other disease states and immunological phenotypes. Compared with equally common non-associated chains, HLA-associated TCR beta chains in a later analysis were more clonally expanded and had lower generation probabilities. When HLA alleles, especially DR and DQ, strongly co-occurred, attributing TCR associations to individual alleles was difficult. According to a later analysis, TCR association rates differed among HLA loci, with DRB1 alleles showing the most associated TCRs and HLA-C alleles showing the fewest. HLA typing was unavailable for some donors at each locus, so association tests used only the typed subset. In this cohort, only TCR beta chains were sequenced, and detectable features were limited by the absence of alpha or paired-chain data. CMV serostatus was the only immune exposure information available for the cohort. A later genetic analysis associated a missense DCLRE1C variant with V-gene and J-gene trimming of TCR beta chains, and an independent cohort replicated the association. Correlated functional status among segregating V segments might be attributable to linkage disequilibrium, but an unknown experimental factor could not be ruled out.

The library relied on the immunoSEQ multiplex PCR assay. A mixture of 60 forward primers for TCR Vbeta segments and 13 reverse primers for TCR Jbeta segments was used in the multiplex PCR. The CDR3 region of rearranged TCR beta genes was amplified from genomic DNA with a multiplex PCR assay. On the Illumina HiSeq System, the amplified TCR beta libraries were sequenced as 87-base-pair reads. Regarding the original processing steps: A later analysis tallied around 82 million unique TCR beta chains across the 666 repertoires, and some 12 million of those chains were shared by two or more donors. Raw reads were error-corrected and collapsed into unique sequences by a nearest-neighbor algorithm in which closely related sequences were merged to remove PCR and sequencing errors. Alignment of CDR3 sequences to IMGT reference sequences was used to assign V, D and J gene segments. For a sequence to be retained, a match of at least six nucleotides was required to both a V gene segment and a J gene segment. Rearrangements were classified as productive when the CDR3 lacked stop codons and remained in frame with V and J, and all other rearrangements were classified as non-productive. CDR3 was defined according to IMGT convention as the region running from the second conserved V-encoded cysteine to the conserved J-encoded phenylalanine. The earlier analysis of about 590 of the donors excluded sequences that lacked an unambiguous match to a single V gene segment. An earlier analysis of 587 of the donors classified V segments as functional when productive rearrangements were above 56.7% and as segregating when the standard deviation between donors was above 5%. A statistical classification framework was developed to diagnose cytomegalovirus status using the catalog of TCR beta chain sequences. A later analysis assigned V and J genes by comparing TCR nucleotide sequences with IMGT/GENE-DB human TR gene sequences. Using the TCRdist pipeline, a later analysis assigned CDR3 sequences along with most-parsimonious VDJ recombination scenarios. In a later analysis, every TCR beta chain was defined by the combination of its CDR3 amino acid sequence and its V-gene family, and reads without a unique V-gene family were dropped. In a later analysis, fewer than 600 highly shared, low-generation-probability nucleotide sequences were removed to address suspected cross-contamination and a sequencing artifact. In a later analysis, a clonal expansion index for each public chain was calculated from normalized within-repertoire ranks of inferred template counts. A later analysis computed generation probabilities with a VDJ recombination model fitted to out-of-frame rearrangements, and checked the results against IGoR. In a later analysis, hypergeometric tests were used to score TCR-TCR, TCR-HLA and TCR-CMV co-occurrence, with a repertoire-size bias correction applied to TCR pairs. A later analysis estimated false discovery rates by permuting HLA or CMV assignments 20 times. In a later analysis, co-occurring TCRs were grouped using DBSCAN, and TCRdist sequence similarity was added for clustering within HLA-allele-positive subsets. Co-occurrence clustering excluded repertoires with fewer than 30,000 or more than 120,000 public chains, plus five with anomalous nucleotide sharing. The table was pulled from immuneACCESS by TCRdb, which kept in-frame rearrangements only. Such tables lose some clones; where checked, under half of the loss comes from unresolved V genes, and the rest has no known cause. V and J calls and clone size are given by that table; D and trimming were obtained from the DNA. Across this sample there are about 57,000 clones, with approximately 80% seen only once. The top ten clonotypes cover around 4.7% of the sample.

The cohort comprised around 690 healthy bone marrow donors. All cohort members were sampled while nominally healthy, although unrecorded immune exposures were likely present. The donor was CMV seronegative and was included in the group of over 300 seronegative cohort members. Every donor gave a peripheral blood sample, and the peripheral blood mononuclear cells from that sample were used for TCR beta sequencing. The Qiagen DNeasy Blood Extraction Kit was used to extract genomic DNA from the blood cell samples. On this clone: The target of this receptor is not known. Base qualities are not recorded, but no much larger clone differs from it by a single base.

Sequenced input: PBMCs. The TCR was taken from a man younger than 40 in good health and CMV-seronegative.

The nucleotides read TGCGCCAGCAGCGTGGGACTAGCCACCTACGAGCAGTACTTC. Its protein reads: CASSVGLATYEQYF. Recombination connected TRBV5-1 to TRBJ2-7, with TRBD2 identical over 9 junction bases. Germline trimming: 4 bases from V, 2 bases from J; junction bases outside gene matches: 4. The germline V gene supplies CDR1 SGHRS and CDR2 YFSETQ. Including the terminal cysteine and phenylalanine, the CDR3 comprises 14 residues. The sequence is cut down to CDR3 DNA, 42 bases in frame from base 1.